The clone carrying this T cell receptor (beta chain) was seen repeatedly, ten times or more. Its antigen is as yet unknown. CDR3 length: 13 amino acids. V was trimmed by 0 bases and J by 11 bases, leaving 13 bases between them. CDR1 and CDR2 (germline): SGHDT, YYEEEE. Individually, cDNA molecules had unique molecular identifiers attached to them. MiXCR, run by TCRdb on the 5' RACE reads, gives a single entry per CDR3 protein. This table holds about 56,000 distinct CDR3 sequences, roughly a tenth found once. The data stem from a study of early T cells in non-severe SARS-CoV-2 infection. Study details: The sequenced material was bulk RNA from unsorted whole blood, and its chains were unpaired.

General study points: Comparison of clonotypes with VDJdb favored anti-spike CD8 responses while missing private and CD4 specificities.

The clonotype comes from an adult who was a healthcare worker with PCR-confirmed SARS-CoV-2 infection or an uninfected control (not recorded which). V and J are TRBV5-6 and TRBJ2-3; no firm D call. Specimen: whole blood. The CDR3 DNA reads TGTGCCAGCAGCTTGGATGGGCCTCGACAGCAGTATTTT. Protein product: CASSLDGPRQQYF.